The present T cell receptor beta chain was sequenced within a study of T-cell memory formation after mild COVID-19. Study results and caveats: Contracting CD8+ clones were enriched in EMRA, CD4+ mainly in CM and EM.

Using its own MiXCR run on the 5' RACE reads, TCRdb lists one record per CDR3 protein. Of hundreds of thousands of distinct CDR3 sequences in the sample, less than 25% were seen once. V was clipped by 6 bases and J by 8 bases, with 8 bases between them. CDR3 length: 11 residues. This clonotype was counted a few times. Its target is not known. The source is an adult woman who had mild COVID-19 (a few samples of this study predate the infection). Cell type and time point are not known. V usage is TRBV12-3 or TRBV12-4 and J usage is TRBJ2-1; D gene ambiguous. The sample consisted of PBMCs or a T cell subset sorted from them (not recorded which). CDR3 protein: CASSFNYEQFF. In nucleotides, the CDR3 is TGTGCCAGCAGCTTTAACTATGAGCAGTTCTTC.